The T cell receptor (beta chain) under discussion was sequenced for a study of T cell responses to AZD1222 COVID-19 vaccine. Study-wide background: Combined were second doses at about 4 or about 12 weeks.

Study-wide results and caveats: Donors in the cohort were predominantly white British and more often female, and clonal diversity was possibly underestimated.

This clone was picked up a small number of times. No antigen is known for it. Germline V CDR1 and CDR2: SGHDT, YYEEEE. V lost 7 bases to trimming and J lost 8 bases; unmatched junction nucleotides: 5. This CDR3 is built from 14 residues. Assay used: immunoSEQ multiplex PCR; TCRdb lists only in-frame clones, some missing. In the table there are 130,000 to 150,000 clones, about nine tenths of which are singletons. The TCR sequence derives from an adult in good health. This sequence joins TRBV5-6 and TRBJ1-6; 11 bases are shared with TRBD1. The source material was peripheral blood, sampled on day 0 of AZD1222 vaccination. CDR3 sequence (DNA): TGTGCCAGCGCCGGGACAGGGGGGCATTCACCCCTCCACTTT. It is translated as CASAGTGGHSPLHF.